This T cell receptor beta chain was observed in a study of T cells in women clearing cervical HPV infection. Across the study: HLA type stays a possible confounder, typing being limited.

On this clone: The antigen is not known.

Only in-frame clones appear in the TCRdb table, and some are missing; sequencing was by immunoSEQ multiplex PCR. Its listing shows roughly 48,000 clones. Study-wide results and limits: CIN3+ cases had significantly higher TCR repertoire richness than controls, but evenness did not differ.

This receptor was taken from a woman aged 18-70 years with a cervical HPV16 infection that either progressed to CIN3+ or cleared (not recorded which). The material sequenced was blood buffy coat.

CDR3: CASSTPSGQASSYNSPLHF. CDR3 DNA (partial): TGTGCCAGTAGTACCCCTTCGGGACAGGCGAGCTCCTATAATTCACCC. The gene calls are TRBV19 and TRBJ1-6; TRBD1 aligns across 8 bases. The read ends 3 residues shy of where the CDR3 ends; the end is completed using the germline J gene. Germline lookup yields CDR1 LNHDA and CDR2 SQIVND (reference sequence). The J segment lost 0 bases and the V segment lost 4 bases, leaving 11 bases of the junction unmatched. This CDR3 region has 19 residues.